This T cell receptor beta chain was observed in a study of T cells in Graves' hyperthyroidism and ophthalmopathy. The sample holds a few counts of this clonotype. Antigen: not known. One base away lies a much larger clone, so this may be a sequencing read error. The length of the CDR3 is 14 residues. Per germline, CDR1 SGHTS and CDR2 YDEGEE. Researchers barred patients who had uncontrolled infection, other autoimmune disease, pregnancy or lactation. Based on clinical symptoms, serum thyroxine and TRAb, thyroid ultrasound and orbital computed tomography, diagnoses were reached. Study findings and constraints: A 13 V-J model separated ophthalmopathy from stable hyperthyroidism. Within blood appeared most thyroid clonotypes that had expanded above 0.001.

TCR beta CDR3 regions were amplified from RNA. The HTBI primer set drove a first-round RT-PCR of the TCR CDR3. From the multiplex PCR reads, TCRdb called clonotypes with MiXCR, one entry per CDR3 protein. This sample has under 400,000 distinct CDR3 sequences, with roughly 18% found just once. The sample taken for sequencing was blood. The gene calls are TRBV5-8 and TRBJ1-1, with D unclear. The source of this sequence is a woman aged 40 to 50 with Graves' ophthalmopathy. The CDR3 sequence: CASSLGAGITEASF. CDR3 nucleotide sequence: TGTGCCAGCAGCTTGGGGGCCGGGATCACTGAAGCTTCCTTT.